This T cell receptor (beta chain) was sequenced in a study of beta chain features in type 1 diabetes. Whole-study results and caveats: The study found moderately but significantly shorter TCRB CDR3s in all four CD4+ subsets of Type 1 diabetes patients.

This clone was counted a few times. Its antigen is currently unknown. The investigators reverse transcribed all of the isolated RNA, so they sequenced expressed TCRB transcripts. TCRdb's copy holds only in-frame clones and misses some; the assay was immunoSEQ multiplex PCR. The sample lists roughly 300,000 clones; 14% were seen once. The CDR3 extends over 15 amino acids. Looked up from germline, CDR1 is MDHEN and CDR2 is SYDVKM. V shed 7 bases and J shed 4 bases, with 18 bases lying between them. The specimen was naive CD4+ T cells from blood. V is TRBV28 and J is TRBJ2-3, with D perhaps matching TRBD2 (6 bases). This receptor was taken from a man aged 25-40 years with type 1 diabetes. The DNA for the CDR3 is TGTGCCAGCATCGTGACCCTAGGGAGGCCAGATACGCAGTATTTT. The encoded protein is CASIVTLGRPDTQYF.